The clone carrying this T cell receptor beta chain was recorded at least ten times. Its cognate antigen is unknown. Individual cDNA molecules had unique molecular identifiers attached to them by the library. TCRdb analysed the RACE reads with MiXCR anew, one entry per CDR3 protein. The repertoire holds some 84,000 distinct CDR3 sequences, with approximately 10% as singletons. The data originate from a study of human T cells and chemical hapten exposure. Study findings and constraints: Expanded TCR counts at PT1 were positively correlated with the patch test score.

Stated time point: patch test 3, about 24 weeks after DPC sensitization. The treatment: therapeutic diphenylcyclopropenone sensitization with weekly scalp DPC. Sequencing started from total RNA isolated from unfractionated whole blood. The CDR3 consists of 15 residues. Germline V lookup: CDR1 SGHDN, CDR2 FVKESK. Trimming removed 4 bases from V and 0 bases from J, with 12 bases in between. This TCR came from a woman between 50 and 59 years old with alopecia areata. Some clones in this sample may be carry-over from other donors' samples. The source material was whole blood, sampled in connection with sensitization to the hapten diphenylcyclopropenone (DPC). The chain combines TRBV14 with TRBJ1-2; tentative D call: TRBD1 (5 bases). CDR3 loop: CASSPISTANYGYTF. DNA of the CDR3: TGTGCCAGCAGCCCAATATCGACAGCTAACTATGGCTACACCTTC.